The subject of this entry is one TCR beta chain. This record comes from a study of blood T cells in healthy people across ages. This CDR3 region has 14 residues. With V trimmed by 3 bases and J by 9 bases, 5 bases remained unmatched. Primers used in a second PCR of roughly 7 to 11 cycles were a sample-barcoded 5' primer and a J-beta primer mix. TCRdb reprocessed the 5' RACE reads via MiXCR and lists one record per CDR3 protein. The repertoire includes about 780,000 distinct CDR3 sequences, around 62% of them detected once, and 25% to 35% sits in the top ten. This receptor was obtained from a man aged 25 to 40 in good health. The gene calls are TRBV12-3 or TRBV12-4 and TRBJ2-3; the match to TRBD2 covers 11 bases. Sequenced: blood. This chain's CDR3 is CASSLRLAGWTQYF. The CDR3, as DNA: TGTGCCAGCAGTTTGCGACTAGCGGGATGGACGCAGTATTTT.